One and the same sample provided the 5 T cell receptor beta chains below, sequenced in a study of T cell responses to AZD1222 COVID-19 vaccine (TCRdb year 2021). The library was prepared using the immunoSEQ multiplex PCR assay. TCRdb limited this immuneACCESS table to in-frame rearrangements with V and J called. A share of clones is missing; checked studies link under half to unresolved V genes, and the rest is unexplained. The sample contains 50,000 to 75,000 clones, roughly 87% of them found a single time. The top ten clones comprise 5.5% to 7% of the sample. In light of the paper, this sample's time point label describes: about 28 days (+/-7) after the second vaccine dose. This sample comprised peripheral blood, obtained 28 days after the second AZD1222 dose. The receptors come from an adult who received the AZD1222 COVID-19 vaccine.

The rearrangement links TRBV5-5 to TRBJ2-7; D may be TRBD1 (5 bases). V lost 7 bases and J 1 base, leaving 12 bases between the germline ends. CDR1 and CDR2 (germline): SGHKS, YYEKEE (reference sequence). The CDR3 length is 13 residues. The CDR3 coding sequence is TGTGCCAGCTCCTTAGGGGTTTCCTACGAGCAGTACTTC. Its translation: CASSLGVSYEQYF.

The rearrangement joins TRBV7-2 to TRBJ2-7; 9 bases map to TRBD1. J gave up 4 bases and V 5 bases, and 3 bases lay outside the gene matches. Germline CDR1 and CDR2: SGHTA and FQGNSA. The CDR3 spans 13 residues. In DNA, the CDR3 is TGTGCCAGCAGCCGCGGACAGGGGTACGAGCAGTACTTC. Its protein product is CASSRGQGYEQYF.

This chain connects TRBV7-8 to TRBJ2-7; tentatively, D is TRBD1 (5 bases). The CDR3 contains 13 residues. The V end was cut by 5 bases, the J end by 2 bases, with 10 bases between. CDR1 SGHVS and CDR2 FQNEAQ come from the germline V gene. The CDR3 bases are TGTGCCAGCAGCCCGGACACAACCTACGAGCAGTACTTC. It yields the protein CASSPDTTYEQYF. Drawing the rest from reference TRBV7-8 and TRBJ2-7, the complete variable domain is GAGVSQSPRYKVAKRGQDVALRCDPISGHVSLFWYQQALGQGPEFLTYFQNEAQLDKSGLPSDRFFAERPEGSVSTLKIQRTQQEDSAVYLCASSPDTTYEQYFGPGTRLTVT.

The J gene is TRBJ1-1, the V gene TRBV7-9, with D possibly being TRBD1 (5 bases). V was trimmed by 3 bases and J by 3 bases, leaving 11 bases between them. CDR1 is SEHNR and CDR2 is FQNEAQ in the germline V gene (reference sequence). The CDR3 has 14 residues. The CDR3 loop reads CASSLPRGDTEAFF. CDR3 in DNA: TGTGCCAGCAGCTTGCCCCGGGGCGACACTGAAGCTTTCTTT.

This chain uses TRBV9 with TRBJ2-5, with D unresolved. V was pared by 0 bases and J by 1 base, with 7 bases between. The CDR3 consists of 14 residues. Germline lookup yields CDR1 SGDLS and CDR2 YYNGEE. The CDR3 here is CASSVAVLQETQYF. The CDR3 DNA reads as TGTGCCAGCAGCGTAGCAGTCCTCCAAGAGACCCAGTACTTC.